These 27 T cell receptor beta chains were all obtained from the same sample, sequenced in a study of T cell changes during pregnancy in multiple sclerosis. The assay was immunoSEQ multiplex PCR, and TCRdb's table has in-frame clones only and misses some. The sample carries approximately 87,000 clones, 85% to 95% recorded once. This material consisted of CD4+ T cells from peripheral blood mononuclear cells, taken in the second trimester of pregnancy. These receptor sequences come from a female donor with multiple sclerosis, enrolled in a pregnancy study.

J is TRBJ1-3 and V is TRBV6-1, with D hard to call. The germline V and J ends were trimmed by 7 bases and 4 bases, with 5 bases remaining between them. The length of the CDR3 is 11 residues. The germline V gene has CDR1 MNHNS and CDR2 SASEGT. CDR3: CASIQGNTIYF. In DNA, the CDR3 is TGTGCCAGCATACAGGGAAACACCATATATTTT.

The rearrangement uses TRBV5-1 and TRBJ2-5, with D possibly being TRBD1 (5 bases). The V and J ends lost 2 bases and 2 bases respectively, with 10 bases between them. Germline CDR1 is SGHRS and CDR2 is YFSETQ. The CDR3 length is 14 residues. The CDR3 spells CASSFDRVQETQYF. CDR3 nucleotide sequence: TGCGCCAGCAGCTTCGACAGAGTACAAGAGACCCAGTACTTC.

CDR3 sequence (DNA): TGTGCCAGCAGCTCTCCCGGGACAGGGTTAGGCGAGCAGTACTTC. Its translation: CASSSPGTGLGEQYF. The rearrangement links TRBV11-2 to TRBJ2-7, with 9 bases aligning to TRBD1. V shed 4 bases, J shed 6 bases, and the junction held 10 bases outside the gene matches. The CDR3 runs to 15 residues. From germline, CDR1 is SGHAT and CDR2 FQNNGV.

The chain recombines TRBV2 with TRBJ1-3; 8 bases align to TRBD1. This CDR3 comprises 16 residues. Germline trimming cut 4 bases from V and 1 base from J; bases unmatched to any gene: 6. Germline assignment: CDR1 SNHLY and CDR2 FYNNEI. The CDR3 protein is CASSVGQGVSGNTIYF. The CDR3 nucleotides read TGTGCCAGCAGTGTCGGACAGGGTGTTTCTGGAAACACCATATATTTT.

The chain employs TRBV9 and TRBJ2-7, with D maybe TRBD2 (5 bases). The CDR3 contains 17 residues. CDR1 and CDR2 from the germline V gene are SGDLS and YYNGEE. Trimming took 0 bases from V and 0 from J, leaving 16 bases between them. Written as DNA, the CDR3 is TGTGCCAGCAGCGTAGCTCGCCCAGCGGCGAGCTCCTACGAGCAGTACTTC. This sequence encodes CASSVARPAASSYEQYF.

The chain combines TRBV6-1 with TRBJ2-7, with D unclear. The CDR3 totals 12 residues. V was clipped by 10 bases and J by 0 bases, with 10 bases between them. CDR1 is MNHNS, CDR2 SASEGT, per germline. The CDR3 here is CAIDWSSYEQYF. The CDR3, as DNA: TGTGCCATCGACTGGAGCTCCTACGAGCAGTACTTC.

J is TRBJ2-2 and V is TRBV5-4; D unclear. Deletions cut 4 bases from V and 5 bases from J, with 9 bases between. Per germline, CDR1 SGHNT and CDR2 YYREEE (reference sequence). CDR3 length: 13 amino acids. CDR3 DNA: TGTGCCAGCAGCATCCGAGAGACCGGGGAGCTGTTTTTT. It codes for CASSIRETGELFF.

The chain employs TRBV7-2 and TRBJ1-1; D perhaps matches TRBD1 (6 bases). The CDR3 consists of 15 residues. Germline lookup yields CDR1 SGHTA and CDR2 FQGNSA. The V end was cut by 4 bases, the J end by 0 bases, with 12 bases between. The CDR3 DNA sequence: TGTGCCAGCAGCTACTTGGGACAAGTGAACACTGAAGCTTTCTTT. Translated, it gives CASSYLGQVNTEAFF.

V is TRBV5-6 and J is TRBJ1-5, with D tentatively TRBD1 (6 bases). Germline-derived CDR1 and CDR2 are SGHDT and YYEEEE. There are 16 residues in the CDR3. The ends were cut back, 2 bases at V and 7 bases at J, with 19 bases in the middle. The CDR3 DNA reads as TGTGCCAGCAGCTTCGGGTTACACAGGGAGAGCCAGCCCCAGCATTTT. Amino acids: CASSFGLHRESQPQHF.

A few counts support this clone. The chain links TRBV2 to TRBJ1-2; TRBD1 matches at 7 bases. The germline V gene has CDR1 SNHLY and CDR2 FYNNEI. The trim removed 5 bases at V and 6 bases at J, leaving 6 bases unmatched. This CDR3 comprises 13 residues. Here the CDR3 reads CASSKTGTDGYTF. CDR3 in DNA: TGTGCCAGCAGTAAGACAGGGACAGATGGCTACACCTTC.

The genes are TRBV14 and TRBJ1-6; TRBD1 agrees at 7 bases. J gave up 9 bases and V 8 bases, and 10 bases lay outside the gene matches. The germline gives CDR1 SGHDN, CDR2 FVKESK. The CDR3 length is 14 residues. This CDR3 is CASGKQGISSPLHF. CDR3 sequence (DNA): TGTGCCAGCGGTAAACAGGGGATCTCTTCACCCCTCCACTTT.

This chain joins TRBV7-8 and TRBJ2-1, with D possibly matching TRBD1 (6 bases). Germline lookup yields CDR1 SGHVS and CDR2 FQNEAQ. The length of the CDR3 is 13 residues. V was cut by 4 bases and J by 8 bases, with 12 bases left in between. The CDR3: CASSSRKGDEQFF. The CDR3 DNA reads TGTGCCAGCAGCTCGCGGAAGGGGGATGAGCAGTTCTTC.

The DNA for the CDR3 is TGTGCCAGCAGTGAGACTAGCGGGAGTACCACCGGGGAGCTGTTTTTT. Encoded protein: CASSETSGSTTGELFF. This chain connects TRBV2 to TRBJ2-2; 12 nucleotides match TRBD2. Germline V lookup: CDR1 SNHLY, CDR2 FYNNEI. The CDR3 runs to 16 residues. V was clipped by 3 bases and J by 4 bases; unmatched bases: 3.

V gene TRBV4-2 combines with J gene TRBJ2-5, with 7 bases matching TRBD1. The ends lost 4 bases at V and 3 bases at J; junction bases unmatched: 8. CDR3 length: 15 amino acids. From germline, CDR1 is LGHNA and CDR2 YNFKEQ. The CDR3 reads CASSPGGPGEETQYF. As DNA, the CDR3 is TGTGCCAGCAGCCCAGGGGGTCCAGGGGAAGAGACCCAGTACTTC.

The rearrangement uses TRBV10-3 and TRBJ1-1; D is possibly TRBD1 (5 bases). The germline CDR1 and CDR2 sequences are ENHRY and SYGVKD. The V and J ends lost 2 bases and 2 bases respectively, with 12 bases between them. The CDR3 has 15 amino acids. This CDR3 reads CAISEAAGSNTEAFF. In DNA, the CDR3 is TGTGCCATCAGTGAGGCTGCAGGGTCCAACACTGAAGCTTTCTTT.

The chain recombines TRBV6-5 with TRBJ2-3; the match to TRBD2 covers 10 bases. J was trimmed by 11 bases and V by 2 bases; bases with no gene match: 10. Germline CDR1 is MNHEY and CDR2 is SVGAGI. The CDR3 runs 15 residues. The CDR3 region is CASSYEAGGPPGQYF. The CDR3 bases are TGTGCCAGCAGTTACGAAGCGGGAGGGCCTCCGGGGCAGTATTTT.

The chain couples TRBV2 to TRBJ1-1, with D unresolved. The germline V and J ends were trimmed by 2 bases and 3 bases, with 13 bases remaining between them. The length of the CDR3 is 15 residues. Germline CDR1 reads SNHLY; CDR2 reads FYNNEI. The CDR3 DNA sequence: TGTGCCAGCAGTGAATTTCGGGGAAGCGACACTGAAGCTTTCTTT. Translated: CASSEFRGSDTEAFF.

The chain employs TRBV30 and TRBJ1-2; D perhaps matches TRBD1 (6 bases). The CDR3 covers 14 residues. Germline V gene data show CDR1 as GTSNPN and CDR2 as SVGIG (reference sequence). The V end was cut by 3 bases, the J end by 1 base, with 12 bases between. CDR3 bases: TGTGCCTGGAGCCAAGGGGGGGGTAACTATGGCTACACCTTC. Its translation is CAWSQGGGNYGYTF. Full variable domain (missing parts from reference TRBV30 and TRBJ1-2): SQTIHQWPATLVQPVGSPLSLECTVEGTSNPNLYWYRQAAGRGLQLLFYSVGIGQISSEVPQNLSASRPQDRQFILSSKKLLLSDSGFYLCAWSQGGGNYGYTFGSGTRLTVV.

This clone was observed a single time. The chain joins TRBV28 to TRBJ2-7; 8 bases are shared with TRBD1. CDR3 length: 14 residues. The ends lost 6 bases at V and 2 bases at J; junction bases unmatched: 6. Germline V CDR1 and CDR2: MDHEN, SYDVKM. Here the CDR3 DNA reads TGTGCCAGCAGGCCGACAGGGGATACCTACGAGCAGTACTTC. It codes for CASRPTGDTYEQYF.

The chain combines TRBV5-1 with TRBJ2-1; the match to TRBD2 covers 8 bases. The germline gives CDR1 SGHRS, CDR2 YFSETQ. There are 15 residues in the CDR3. V lost 0 bases, J lost 9 bases, and 8 bases stayed unmatched. The CDR3 is CASSLGGTGGAEQFF. For the CDR3, the DNA is TGCGCCAGCAGCTTGGGCGGGACGGGGGGGGCTGAGCAGTTCTTC.

About this clone itself: One end of the junction is discordant with germline, which a read error may explain. The chain joins TRBV28 to TRBJ2-2; D may be TRBD1 (7 bases). The CDR3 consists of 12 residues. Germline V gene sequence: CDR1 MDHEN, CDR2 SYDVKM. CDR3 bases: TGTGCCAGCCGACGATGGCAGGGGGGGCTGTTTTTT. Translated: CASRRWQGGLFF. Using reference TRBV28 and TRBJ2-2 for the parts outside the CDR3, the full variable domain is DVKVTQSSRYLVKRTGEKVFLECVQDMDHENMFWYRQDPGLGLRLIYFSYDVKMKEKGDIPEGYSVSREKKERFSLILESASTNQTSMYLCASRRWQGGLFFGEGSRLTVL.

Many counts were recorded for this clone. The gene calls are TRBV2 and TRBJ1-5, with TRBD1 matching 10 bases. Germline assignment: CDR1 SNHLY and CDR2 FYNNEI. V lost 6 bases, J lost 0 bases, and 8 bases stayed unmatched. The CDR3 totals 17 residues. For the CDR3, the DNA is TGTGCCAGCAGCCGACAGGGGGCCGCAACTAGCAATCAGCCCCAGCATTTT. Its protein product is CASSRQGAATSNQPQHF.

The gene calls are TRBV2 and TRBJ2-7; the match to TRBD2 covers 12 bases. CDR1 is SNHLY and CDR2 is FYNNEI in the germline V gene. The CDR3 covers 16 residues. With 3 bases clipped from V and 5 bases from J, the junction kept 8 bases outside the gene matches. In nucleotides, the CDR3 is TGTGCCAGCAGTGACGGTGGAACTAGCGGGAGGCACGAGCAGTACTTC. This encodes CASSDGGTSGRHEQYF.

CDR3 sequence (DNA): TGTGCCAGCAGTCTCGGGGCGGGAAGTACAGATACGCAGTATTTT. Translated: CASSLGAGSTDTQYF. V is TRBV28 and J is TRBJ2-3; perhaps TRBD2 as D (6 bases). The V end lost 5 bases, the J end lost 3 bases, and 15 bases lay between the germline ends. This CDR3 contains 15 residues. CDR1 and CDR2 from the germline V gene are MDHEN and SYDVKM.

The rearrangement joins TRBV5-6 to TRBJ1-4; 7 nucleotides match TRBD1. The germline V gene has CDR1 SGHDT and CDR2 YYEEEE. The CDR3 contains 14 residues. V lost 2 bases to trimming and J lost 3 bases; unmatched junction nucleotides: 1. In nucleotides, the CDR3 is TGTGCCAGCAGCTTCGGGACAGCTAATGAAAAACTGTTTTTT. Its translation: CASSFGTANEKLFF.

The J gene is TRBJ1-2, the V gene TRBV6-1; 8 nucleotides agree with TRBD1. Germline V lookup: CDR1 MNHNS, CDR2 SASEGT. The CDR3 consists of 14 residues. Unmatched junction bases numbered 11, after V lost 4 bases and J lost 10 bases. The CDR3 loop reads CASSGRQGRFVYTF. The CDR3 DNA reads as TGTGCCAGCAGTGGACGACAGGGGCGCTTTGTCTACACCTTC.

V gene TRBV4-3 combines with J gene TRBJ1-2, with 8 bases identical to TRBD1. The length of the CDR3 is 15 residues. The germline V gene has CDR1 LGHNA and CDR2 YSLEER. The V and J ends lost 1 base and 5 bases, in that order; junction bases with no gene match: 6. This CDR3 is CASSQATGVEYGYTF. In DNA, the CDR3 is TGCGCCAGCAGCCAAGCGACAGGGGTGGAATATGGCTACACCTTC.